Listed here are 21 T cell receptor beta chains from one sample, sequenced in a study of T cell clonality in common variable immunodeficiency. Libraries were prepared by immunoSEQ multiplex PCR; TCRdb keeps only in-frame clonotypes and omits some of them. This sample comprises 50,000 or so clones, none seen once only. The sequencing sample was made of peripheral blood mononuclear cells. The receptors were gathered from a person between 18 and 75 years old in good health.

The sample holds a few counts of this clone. The CDR3 here is CASRGLKTLDNDYTF. The CDR3 DNA, read in part, is TGTGCCAGCAGAGGACTGAAAACACTAGACAATGAC. This rearrangement joins TRBV7-9 to TRBJ1-2; D remains unclear. The read ends 3 residues shy of where the CDR3 ends; the end is completed using the germline J gene. The CDR3 consists of 15 residues. Germline CDR1 is SEHNR and CDR2 is FQNEAQ (reference sequence).

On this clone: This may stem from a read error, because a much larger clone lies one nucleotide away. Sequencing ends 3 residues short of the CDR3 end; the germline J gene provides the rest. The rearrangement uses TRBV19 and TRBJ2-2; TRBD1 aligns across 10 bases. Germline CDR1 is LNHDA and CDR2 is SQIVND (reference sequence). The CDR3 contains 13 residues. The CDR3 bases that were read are TGTGCCAGCTGGGACAGGGGATGGGAAAAG. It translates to CASWDRGWEK. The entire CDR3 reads CASWDRGWEKLFF.

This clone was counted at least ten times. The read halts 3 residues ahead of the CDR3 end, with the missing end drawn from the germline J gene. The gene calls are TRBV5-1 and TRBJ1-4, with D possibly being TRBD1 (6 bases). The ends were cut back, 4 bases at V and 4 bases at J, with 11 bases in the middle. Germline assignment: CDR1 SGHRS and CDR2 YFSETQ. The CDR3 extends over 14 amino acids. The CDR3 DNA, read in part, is TGCGCCAGCAGCGTTGACAGGATTAATGAAAAA. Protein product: CASSVDRINEK. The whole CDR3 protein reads CASSVDRINEKLFF.

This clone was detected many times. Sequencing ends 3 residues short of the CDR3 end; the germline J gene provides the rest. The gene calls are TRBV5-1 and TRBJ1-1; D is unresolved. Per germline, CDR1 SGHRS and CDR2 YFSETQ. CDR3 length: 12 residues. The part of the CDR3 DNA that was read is TGCGCCAGCAGCTTGGAGGGTTCGGGG. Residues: CASSLEGSG. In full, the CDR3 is CASSLEGSGAFF.

CDR3 DNA, as far as it was read: TGTGCCAGCAGCCCAAAACAGGGGCAAGTGGGGGGT. Translating it yields CASSPKQGQVGG. The entire CDR3 protein reads CASSPKQGQVGGQYF. The V and J genes are TRBV7-9 and TRBJ2-4, with D possibly TRBD1 on 7 matching bases. The CDR3 end lies 3 residues beyond the end of the read and is filled in from the germline J gene. The CDR3 covers 15 residues. Germline CDR1 and CDR2: SEHNR and FQNEAQ (reference sequence).

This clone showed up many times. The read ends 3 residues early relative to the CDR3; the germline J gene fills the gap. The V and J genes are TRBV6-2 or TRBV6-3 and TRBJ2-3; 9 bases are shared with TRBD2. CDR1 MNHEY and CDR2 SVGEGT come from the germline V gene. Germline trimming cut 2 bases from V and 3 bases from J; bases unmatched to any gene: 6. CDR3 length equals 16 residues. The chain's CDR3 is CASSYNGGGATDTQYF. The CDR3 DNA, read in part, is TGTGCCAGCAGTTACAATGGCGGGGGGGCGACAGATACG.

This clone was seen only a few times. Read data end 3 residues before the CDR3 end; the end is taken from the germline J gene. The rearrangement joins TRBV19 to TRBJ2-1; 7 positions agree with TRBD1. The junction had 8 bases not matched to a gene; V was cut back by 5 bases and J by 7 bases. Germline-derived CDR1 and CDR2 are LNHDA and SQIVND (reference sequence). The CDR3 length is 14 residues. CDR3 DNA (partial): TGTGCCAGTAGTTCCCGACAGGGATTAAATGAG. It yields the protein CASSSRQGLNE. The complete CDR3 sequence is CASSSRQGLNEQFF.

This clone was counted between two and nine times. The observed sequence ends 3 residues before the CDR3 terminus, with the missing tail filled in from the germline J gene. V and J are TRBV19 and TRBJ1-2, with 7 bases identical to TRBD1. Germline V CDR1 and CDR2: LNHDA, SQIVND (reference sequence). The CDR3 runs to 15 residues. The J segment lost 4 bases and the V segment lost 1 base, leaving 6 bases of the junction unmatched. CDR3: CASSIATGNGYGYTF. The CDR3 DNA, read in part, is TGTGCCAGTAGTATAGCGACAGGGAATGGCTATGGC.

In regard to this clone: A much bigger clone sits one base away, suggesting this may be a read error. The CDR3 bases that were read are TGTGCCACTAGGGTGGGCCCCCGGATTAATAATTCACCC. It yields the protein CATRVGPRINNSP. The whole CDR3 reads CATRVGPRINNSPLHF. V gene TRBV19 combines with J gene TRBJ1-6; D gene uncertain. Read data end 3 residues before the CDR3 end; the end is taken from the germline J gene. The CDR3 is 16 amino acids. V was trimmed by 10 bases and J by 5 bases, leaving 21 bases between them. Germline V CDR1 and CDR2: LNHDA, SQIVND (reference sequence). Variable domain in full (rest from reference TRBV19 and TRBJ1-6): DGGITQSPKYLFRKEGQNVTLSCEQNLNHDAMYWYRQDPGQGLRLIYYSQIVNDFQKGDIAEGYSVSREKKESFPLTVTSAQKNPTAFYLCATRVGPRINNSPLHFGNGTRLTVT.

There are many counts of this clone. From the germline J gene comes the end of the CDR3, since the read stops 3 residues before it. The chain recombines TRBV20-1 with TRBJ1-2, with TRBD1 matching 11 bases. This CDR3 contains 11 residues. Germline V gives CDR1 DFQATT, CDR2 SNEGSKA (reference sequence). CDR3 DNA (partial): TGCAGTGCCGGGACAGGGGGTCGC. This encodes CSAGTGGR. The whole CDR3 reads CSAGTGGRYTF.

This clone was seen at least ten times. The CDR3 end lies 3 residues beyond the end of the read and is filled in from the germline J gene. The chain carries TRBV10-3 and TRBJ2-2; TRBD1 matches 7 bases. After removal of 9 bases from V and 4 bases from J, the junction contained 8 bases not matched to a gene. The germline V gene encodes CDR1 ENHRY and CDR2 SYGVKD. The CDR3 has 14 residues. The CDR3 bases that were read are TGTGCCATTAGACAGGGAGCGAGCACCGGGGAG. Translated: CAIRQGASTGE. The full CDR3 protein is CAIRQGASTGELFF.

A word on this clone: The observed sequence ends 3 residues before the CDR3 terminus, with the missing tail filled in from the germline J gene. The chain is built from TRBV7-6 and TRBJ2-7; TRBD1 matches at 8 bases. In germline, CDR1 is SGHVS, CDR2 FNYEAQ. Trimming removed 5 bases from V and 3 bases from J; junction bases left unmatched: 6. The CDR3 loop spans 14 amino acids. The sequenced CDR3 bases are TGTGCCAGCAGCCCCCGGACAGGGAACTACGAG. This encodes CASSPRTGNYE. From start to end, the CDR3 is CASSPRTGNYEQYF.

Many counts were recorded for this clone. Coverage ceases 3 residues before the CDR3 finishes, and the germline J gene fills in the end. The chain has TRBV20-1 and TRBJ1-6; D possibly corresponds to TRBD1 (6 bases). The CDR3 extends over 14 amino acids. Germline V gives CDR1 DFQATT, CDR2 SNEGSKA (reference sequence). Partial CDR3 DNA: TGCAGTGCTAGAGACCCACCGACGGAGGGGGCC. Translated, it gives CSARDPPTEGA. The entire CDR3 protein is CSARDPPTEGALHF.

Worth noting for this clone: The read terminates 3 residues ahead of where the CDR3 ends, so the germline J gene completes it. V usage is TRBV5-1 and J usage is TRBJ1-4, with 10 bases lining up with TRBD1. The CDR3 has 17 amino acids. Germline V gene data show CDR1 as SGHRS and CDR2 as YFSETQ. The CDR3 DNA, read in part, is TGCGCCAGCAGCTTGGATCCGGGACAGGGGAGAAATTCACCA. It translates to CASSLDPGQGRNSP. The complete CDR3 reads CASSLDPGQGRNSPLFF. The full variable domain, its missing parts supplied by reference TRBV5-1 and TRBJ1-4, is KAGVTQTPRYLIKTRGQQVTLSCSPISGHRSVSWYQQTPGQGLQFLFEYFSETQRNKGNFPGRFSGRQFSNSRSEMNVSTLELGDSALYLCASSLDPGQGRNSPLFFGSGTQLSVL.

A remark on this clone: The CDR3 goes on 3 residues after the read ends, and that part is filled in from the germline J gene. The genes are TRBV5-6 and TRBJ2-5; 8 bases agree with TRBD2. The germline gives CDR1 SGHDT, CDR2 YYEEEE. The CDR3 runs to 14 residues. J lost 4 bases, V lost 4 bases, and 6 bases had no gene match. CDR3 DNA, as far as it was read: TGTGCCAGCAGCCCAGGACTAGCCGGAGAGACC. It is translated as CASSPGLAGET. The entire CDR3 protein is CASSPGLAGETQYF.

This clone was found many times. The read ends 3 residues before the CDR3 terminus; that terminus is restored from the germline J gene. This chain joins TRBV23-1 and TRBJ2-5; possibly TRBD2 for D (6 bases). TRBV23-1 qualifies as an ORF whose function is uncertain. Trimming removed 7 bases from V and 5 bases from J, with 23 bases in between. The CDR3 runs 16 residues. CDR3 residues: CASTLNDIPAGETQYF. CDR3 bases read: TGCGCCAGCACCTTAAATGATATCCCCGCGGGGGAGACC.

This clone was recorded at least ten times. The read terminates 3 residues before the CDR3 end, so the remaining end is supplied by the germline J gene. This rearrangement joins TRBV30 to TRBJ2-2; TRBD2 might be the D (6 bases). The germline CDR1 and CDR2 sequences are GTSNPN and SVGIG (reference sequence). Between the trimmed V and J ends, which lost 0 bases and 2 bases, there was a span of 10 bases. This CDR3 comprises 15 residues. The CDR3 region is CAWSVLGGNTGELFF. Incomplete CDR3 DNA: TGTGCCTGGAGTGTACTCGGGGGAAACACCGGGGAG.

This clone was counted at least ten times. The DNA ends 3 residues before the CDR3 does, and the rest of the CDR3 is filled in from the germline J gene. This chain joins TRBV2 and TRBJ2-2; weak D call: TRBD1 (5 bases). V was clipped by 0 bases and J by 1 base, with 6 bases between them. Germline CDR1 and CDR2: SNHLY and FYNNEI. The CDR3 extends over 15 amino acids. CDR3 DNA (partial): TGTGCCAGCAGTGAAGCGCAGGGGAACACCGGGGAG. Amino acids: CASSEAQGNTGE. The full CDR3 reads CASSEAQGNTGELFF.

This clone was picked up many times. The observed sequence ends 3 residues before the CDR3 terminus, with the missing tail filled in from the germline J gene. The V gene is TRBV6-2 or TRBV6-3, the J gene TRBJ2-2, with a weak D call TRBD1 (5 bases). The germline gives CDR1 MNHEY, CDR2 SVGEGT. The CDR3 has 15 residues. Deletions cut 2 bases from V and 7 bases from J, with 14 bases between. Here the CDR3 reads CASSYEKGLVGELFF. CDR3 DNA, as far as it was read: TGTGCCAGCAGTTACGAAAAGGGGTTGGTCGGGGAG.

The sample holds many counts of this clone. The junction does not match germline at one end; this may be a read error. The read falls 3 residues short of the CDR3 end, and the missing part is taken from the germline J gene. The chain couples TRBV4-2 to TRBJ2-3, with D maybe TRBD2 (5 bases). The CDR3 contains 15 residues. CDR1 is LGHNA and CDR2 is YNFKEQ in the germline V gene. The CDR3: CASSTRTSGTDTQYF. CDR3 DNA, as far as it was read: TGCGCCAGCAGTACTAGGACTTCTGGCACAGATACG.

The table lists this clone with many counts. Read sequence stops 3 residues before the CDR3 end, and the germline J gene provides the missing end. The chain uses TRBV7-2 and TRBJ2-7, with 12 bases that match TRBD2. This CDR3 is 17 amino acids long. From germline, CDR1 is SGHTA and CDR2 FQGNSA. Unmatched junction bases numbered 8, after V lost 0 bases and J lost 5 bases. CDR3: CASSLAPQTSGGHEQYF. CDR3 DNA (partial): TGTGCCAGCAGCTTAGCGCCCCAGACTAGCGGGGGACACGAG.